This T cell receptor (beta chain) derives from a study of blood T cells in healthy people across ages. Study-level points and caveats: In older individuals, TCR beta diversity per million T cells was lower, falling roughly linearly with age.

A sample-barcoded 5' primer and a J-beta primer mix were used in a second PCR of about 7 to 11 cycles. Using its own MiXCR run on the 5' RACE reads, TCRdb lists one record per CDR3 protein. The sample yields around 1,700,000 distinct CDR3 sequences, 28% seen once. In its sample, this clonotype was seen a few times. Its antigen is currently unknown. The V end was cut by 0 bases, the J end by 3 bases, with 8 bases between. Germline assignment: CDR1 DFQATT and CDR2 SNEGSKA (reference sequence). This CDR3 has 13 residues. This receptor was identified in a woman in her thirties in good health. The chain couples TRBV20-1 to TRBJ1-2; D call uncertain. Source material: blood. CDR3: CSAREIKYYGYTF. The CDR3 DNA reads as TGCAGTGCTAGAGAGATAAAGTACTATGGCTACACCTTC.